This TCR beta chain was obtained from a study of shared T cell receptors in the human thymus. Produced via immunoSEQ multiplex PCR; TCRdb's table is partial and in-frame only. The sample lists some 700,000 clones, 88% occurring once. With 5 bases clipped from V and 3 bases from J, the junction kept 12 bases outside the gene matches. Germline CDR1 is MDHEN and CDR2 is SYDVKM. This CDR3 comprises 17 residues. This sample was shared with a second study, whose subject was human thymus T cells. This second study says: Thymic and blood repertoires appeared to display a bias in their usage of V and J genes. As related research reported, thymic repertoires overlapped highly among unrelated individuals.

Sequencing input: thymocytes. V usage is TRBV28 and J usage is TRBJ2-3, with 9 bases fitting TRBD1. This sequence originates from a boy younger than two with a congenital heart defect. The CDR3 loop reads CASSLKRDRDKTDTQYF. The CDR3 bases are TGTGCCAGCAGTCTAAAAAGGGACAGGGATAAAACAGATACGCAGTATTTT.